The rows below give T cell receptor beta chains drawn from one sample of a study of T cells in Graves' hyperthyroidism and ophthalmopathy. TCRdb re-analysed the multiplex PCR reads in MiXCR, keeping a single row per CDR3 protein. The profile covers approximately 510,000 distinct CDR3 sequences, with around 21% appearing a single time and more than 20% taken by the ten largest. Material: blood. These receptors all stem from a man aged 18 to 29 with Graves' hyperthyroidism. The CDR3 runs from the conserved cysteine through the conserved F or W. The order of the fields is J gene, clone size, D gene, V gene, CDR3 protein. The D gene is left open where the match is weak. Some rows mark clone size as missing; the rest say once, few, many or name a class of expanded clone.

>TRBJ2-7|NA|NA|TRBV28
CASSLSRADEQYF
>TRBJ1-2|many|NA|TRBV5-4
CASSLGGIFNYGYTF
>TRBJ1-1|few|TRBD1|TRBV7-8
CASSLEGTASEAFF
>TRBJ2-7|many|NA|TRBV7-9
CASTGTYSLEQYF
>TRBJ2-7|NA|TRBD2|TRBV6-2/TRBV6-3
CASRMRTSSYEQYF
>TRBJ1-6|NA|NA|TRBV12-3/TRBV12-4
CAGSLGGVGHSPLHF
>TRBJ2-7|many|TRBD1|TRBV20-1
CSTRDRPHEQYF
>TRBJ1-1|few|NA|TRBV4-1
CASSQDSSPNTEAFF
>TRBJ2-7|NA|TRBD1|TRBV12-3/TRBV12-4
CASSDMPGQSYEQYF
>TRBJ1-5|many|NA|TRBV28
CASTPLDSNQPQHF
>TRBJ2-5|many|TRBD2|TRBV27
CASSPRGAGGRVTQYF
>TRBJ1-1|NA|NA|TRBV30
CAWSVIASTEAFF
>TRBJ2-2|many|TRBD1|TRBV12-3/TRBV12-4
CASSLPGQTNTGELFF
>TRBJ1-1|NA|NA|TRBV5-6
CASSLASTAEAFF
>TRBJ1-2|few|TRBD1|TRBV19
CASSNPGTAIYGYTF
>TRBJ1-5|many|NA|TRBV6-2/TRBV6-3
CASSPRAKPQHF
>TRBJ2-7|many|NA|TRBV2
CASNNGFYEQYF
>TRBJ1-6|NA|TRBD1|TRBV6-2/TRBV6-3
CASSYHPAGTGIINSPLHF
>TRBJ2-7|NA|NA|TRBV6-2/TRBV6-3
CASSYQGSVAYEQYF
>TRBJ2-7|NA|TRBD1|TRBV2
CASTSGTGRSEQYF
>TRBJ1-5|many|NA|TRBV15
CATSSRTEQPQHF
>TRBJ2-2|many|NA|TRBV5-1
CASSLTWRGARAGELFF
>TRBJ1-5|NA|NA|TRBV19
CASGQTGYNQPQHF
>TRBJ2-7|many|NA|TRBV6-1
CASSGTVSYEQYF
>TRBJ2-7|NA|NA|TRBV6-1
CASSEDPKSSYEQYF
>TRBJ2-5|many|TRBD1|TRBV28
CASSLGGTGALQETQYF
>TRBJ1-5|many|TRBD1|TRBV6-5
CASSYLRGGQPQHF
>TRBJ1-1|NA|NA|TRBV6-1
CASSEIGAFF
>TRBJ2-2|once|TRBD1|TRBV12-3/TRBV12-4
CASSPTGATGELFF
>TRBJ1-1|NA|NA|TRBV6-1
CASSGGRDLNTEAFF
>TRBJ1-3|NA|NA|TRBV6-5
CASTSGVPSGNTIYF
>TRBJ1-6|many|NA|TRBV6-5
CASSYLQGPLHF
>TRBJ2-5|NA|TRBD2|TRBV4-1
CASSQPSGARPGLAAPETQYF
>TRBJ1-3|many|NA|TRBV29-1
CSTDPNTIYF
>TRBJ1-1|NA|NA|TRBV27
CASSLSRTGFAAFF
>TRBJ1-3|many|NA|TRBV25-1
CASSGGLDSRNTIYF
>TRBJ1-1|few|NA|TRBV11-2
CASSMITEAFF
>TRBJ1-5|few|NA|TRBV19
CASRDNDQPQHF
>TRBJ2-7|many|NA|TRBV6-2/TRBV6-3
CASSPRNGQYF
>TRBJ2-7|NA|TRBD2|TRBV6-2/TRBV6-3
CASSYSSSRTSSYYEQYF
>TRBJ1-1|many|NA|TRBV30
CAWSVVQGKPEAFF
>TRBJ2-7|NA|TRBD2|TRBV11-2
CASSHPPGLAGGPSFGQYF
>TRBJ2-7|NA|TRBD2|TRBV4-1
CASSPSGAGGTYEQYF
>TRBJ2-5|NA|TRBD1|TRBV10-2
CASLHTGGQETQYF
>TRBJ2-2|many|NA|TRBV19
CASSIPTGSNTGELFF
>TRBJ2-2|many|NA|TRBV7-9
CASSLPSWSGELFF
>TRBJ2-5|many|NA|TRBV5-1
CASSLDGDNQETQYF
>TRBJ1-5|many|NA|TRBV6-2/TRBV6-3
CASSYSGFNQPQHF
>TRBJ2-2|many|NA|TRBV12-3/TRBV12-4
CASSLWRVTPGELFF
>TRBJ1-1|many|NA|TRBV6-5
CASSYSSSGMSTEAFF
>TRBJ1-5|few|NA|TRBV12-5
CAGIGGYGNQPQHF
>TRBJ1-2|many|NA|TRBV7-6
CASSLYTFYGYTF
>TRBJ2-2|NA|NA|TRBV20-1
CSARVGGRGELLF
>TRBJ2-5|many|TRBD1|TRBV11-2
CASSRGQSETQYF
>TRBJ2-7|NA|NA|TRBV6-1
CASSATLSHEQYF
>TRBJ1-1|many|NA|TRBV2
CASKPRVLNTEAFF
>TRBJ2-7|many|TRBD2|TRBV12-3/TRBV12-4
CASSSRPGLVYEQYF